Described below is a single TCR beta chain sequence and its context. This clone's antigen is unknown. There are no base qualities to consult, and no much larger clone falls within one base. Ficoll-Paque density gradient centrifugation was used to isolate PBMCs. Sequencing was carried out with an Illumina NovaSeq 6000. TCRalpha and TCRbeta cDNA libraries were built by 5'RACE with constant-segment primers, adding sample barcodes and unique molecular identifiers. Trizol reagent was used to extract RNA from every sample. Amplification of the libraries took two PCR steps, and the second step added a second sample barcode plus Illumina TruSeq adapters. Sequencing of libraries was performed on an Illumina NovaSeq with 2 x 150 bp paired-end reads. Per the original workflow: With migec v1.2.7, reads were demultiplexed and then collapsed into UMI-guided consensus sequences. Using mixcr v2.1.11, UMI consensuses were aligned to TRA and TRB V and J templates and then assembled into clonotypes. Expanded or contracted clonotypes were those called significant by both edgeR and NoisET, with noise models trained on biological replicates. For edgeR calls, the thresholds were a false discovery rate-adjusted p below 0.01 and a log2 fold-change of 1. PCA with hierarchical clustering of max-normalized trajectories of the 1000 most abundant clonotypes was used as exploratory dynamics analysis. Each responding clone was given a CD4 or CD8 phenotype based on the CD4+ and CD8+ repertoires, which had been sequenced separately. TCRdb reprocessing: public reads trimmed at Q25 with fastp, clones called with MiXCR, in-frame beta chains kept. Rows with a matching CDR3 protein are joined into one entry that keeps the most common DNA and genes. These V and J calls rely on TCRdb rather than the paper's analysis. In this sample the table shows roughly 300,000 distinct CDR3 sequences, 12% to 15% of which occur a single time. Roughly 20% of the sample lies in the top ten.

These data originate in a study of T-cell memory formation after mild COVID-19 (dated by TCRdb to the early 2020s). Looking at the study overall: TCR sequence clusters from the two donors were largely donor specific. The cohort comprised two young, previously healthy adult volunteers, one female and one male. T-cell clones expanding and contracting after mild COVID-19 in two donors were tracked by longitudinal TCRalpha and TCRbeta repertoire sequencing.

Study-wide findings and limitations: SARS-CoV-2 specificity of the second-wave clones peaking on day 37 was not confirmed. The detection of some responding clones in pre-infection memory suggests that pre-existing cross-reactive memory T cells joined the SARS-CoV-2 response. From day 15 to 85, contracting clones showed balanced CD4/CD8 phenotypes, whereas a second wave of clones that expanded from day 15 to 37 leaned towards CD4+. The study covered only a couple of mild cases, and larger cohorts including severe cases with pre-infection samples were considered necessary. Contracting CD4+ clones turned up mainly in the CM and EM memory subsets, whereas EMRA was where CD8+ clones were enriched.

From the germline V gene, CDR1 is SGHRS and CDR2 is YFSETQ. Counted from cysteine to phenylalanine, this CDR3 has 15 amino acids. Only CDR3 DNA remains: 45 bases, in frame from the first base. The trim is 0 bases for V and 1 base for J, with a gap of 11 bases between the germline ends. Recombination joined TRBV5-1 with TRBJ2-7; 5 matching bases give a weak D call of TRBD1. The clonotype was recovered from a man aged 18 to 35 who had mild COVID-19 (a few samples of this study predate the infection). The sample titles of this study are shuffled in the database, so cell type and time point are left out; the donor was told from shared clones. The specimen was PBMCs or a T cell subset sorted from them (not recorded which). The nucleotide sequence reads as follows: TGCGCCAGCAGCTTGGCTCAGGGAAATTCCTACGAGCAGTACTTC. Its coded protein is CASSLAQGNSYEQYF.